Shown below are 10 T cell receptor beta chains from a single sample sequenced in a study of OX40 agonist ivuxolimab in advanced cancers. Libraries were prepared by immunoSEQ multiplex PCR; TCRdb keeps only in-frame clonotypes and omits some of them. The repertoire has 20,000 to 25,000 clones, just over 85% of them found once; the top ten carry 21%. Here the sequenced sample was CD4+ or CD8+ T cells sorted from blood, taken in a trial of the OX40 agonist ivuxolimab. The receptors shown here come from an adult with an advanced solid tumor such as melanoma, head and neck, liver or kidney cancer.

The chain is built from TRBV27 and TRBJ2-6; tentatively, D is TRBD1 or TRBD2 (6 bases each). The V end was cut by 5 bases, the J end by 1 base, with 15 bases between. The CDR3 has 17 amino acids. In germline, CDR1 is MNHEY, CDR2 SMNVEV (reference sequence). CDR3 loop: CASSRGREMSGANVLTF. The CDR3 nucleotides are TGTGCCAGCAGTCGGGGGCGAGAAATGTCTGGGGCCAACGTCCTGACTTTC.

The chain couples TRBV29-1 to TRBJ1-1, with D uncertain. Germline V gene data show CDR1 as SQVTM and CDR2 as ANQGSEA. The ends were cut back, 4 bases at V and 1 base at J, with 4 bases in the middle. CDR3 length: 11 residues. CDR3 coding DNA: TGCAGCGTTGCAGAGAACACTGAAGCTTTCTTT. Translating gives CSVAENTEAFF.

The V call is TRBV2, the J call TRBJ2-1, with TRBD2 matching over 13 bases. With V trimmed by 9 bases and J by 0 bases, 5 bases remained unmatched. Germline V gives CDR1 SNHLY, CDR2 FYNNEI. The CDR3 extends over 16 amino acids. The CDR3 DNA is TGTGCCAGAGGACTAGCGGGAGACCCCTCCTACAATGAGCAGTTCTTC. This codes for CARGLAGDPSYNEQFF.

This clone has just one count. This chain connects TRBV7-8 to TRBJ2-7; 12 bases align to TRBD2. Germline V gene sequence: CDR1 SGHVS, CDR2 FQNEAQ. V was pared by 0 bases and J by 6 bases, with 9 bases of the junction left unmatched. CDR3 length equals 17 residues. The CDR3 region is CASSLAGLAGSGPEQYF. In DNA, the CDR3 is TGTGCCAGCAGCTTAGCAGGACTAGCGGGATCTGGTCCCGAGCAGTACTTC.

The gene calls are TRBV27 and TRBJ1-1, with D tentatively TRBD1 (6 bases). The germline V gene encodes CDR1 MNHEY and CDR2 SMNVEV (reference sequence). V was cut by 5 bases and J by 4 bases, with 14 bases left in between. This CDR3 spans 14 amino acids. This CDR3 is CASSVLQGSTEAFF. The CDR3 DNA reads TGTGCCAGCAGTGTTTTACAGGGAAGCACTGAAGCTTTCTTT.

J is TRBJ2-7 and V is TRBV10-3; 14 bases are a match to TRBD2. The junction had 12 bases not matched to a gene; V was cut back by 4 bases and J by 4 bases. Germline CDR1 and CDR2: ENHRY and SYGVKD. The CDR3 is 18 residues long. This CDR3 is CAISGSGTSGGPHYEQYF. The CDR3 DNA reads TGTGCCATCAGTGGCTCCGGGACTAGCGGGGGCCCCCATTACGAGCAGTACTTC.

This chain links TRBV29-1 with TRBJ1-1; D uncertain. V was trimmed by 4 bases and J by 1 base, leaving 7 bases between them. Germline values: CDR1 SQVTM, CDR2 ANQGSEA. This CDR3 spans 12 amino acids. DNA for the CDR3: TGCAGCGTTGTGGACGGGAACACTGAAGCTTTCTTT. Translating gives CSVVDGNTEAFF.

This clone has more than one count but fewer than ten. The chain joins TRBV7-2 to TRBJ2-3; tentative D call: TRBD2 (5 bases). The CDR3 extends over 15 amino acids. V was shortened by 5 bases and J by 6 bases, with 18 bases between the two germline ends. The germline V gene has CDR1 SGHTA and CDR2 FQGNSA. CDR3 protein: CASSPSPTIPDTQYF. The CDR3 DNA reads TGTGCCAGCAGCCCATCCCCGACTATCCCGGATACGCAGTATTTT.

V usage is TRBV11-2 and J usage is TRBJ2-3; 9 nucleotides line up with TRBD1. The length of the CDR3 is 18 residues. Germline V lookup: CDR1 SGHAT, CDR2 FQNNGV. The junction had 10 bases not matched to a gene; V was cut back by 3 bases and J by 0 bases. CDR3 region: CASSFVVNRGLSTDTQYF. CDR3 nucleotides: TGTGCCAGCAGCTTTGTCGTCAACAGGGGGCTGAGCACAGATACGCAGTATTTT.

The V gene is TRBV11-2, the J gene TRBJ2-5; the D gene could be TRBD1 or TRBD2 (5 bases each). Germline values: CDR1 SGHAT, CDR2 FQNNGV. The CDR3 covers 15 residues. Trimming left V 5 bases short and J 6 bases short, with 19 bases between. CDR3 loop: CASSLVTDLGQTQYF. The DNA of the CDR3 is TGTGCCAGCAGCCTAGTGACGGACTTGGGGCAGACCCAGTACTTC.